Below are 19 T cell receptor beta chains sequenced from a single sample in a study of T cells in tuberculosis. Sorting used thawed, overnight-rested PBMC stained with anti-CD3, a viability dye and GMM-loaded CD1B tetramer. The lipid loaded on the CD1B tetramers was C32 glucose monomycolate from Rhodococcus equi. Profiled with immunoSEQ multiplex PCR; TCRdb holds only in-frame clones, not every one. The sample contains approximately 58,000 clones, 70% to 90% of which appear only once. Sequencing was done on a sample of CD1b-GMM tetramer-negative cells sorted from PBMCs. The receptors originated from an adult woman with latent tuberculosis.

The gene calls are TRBV21-1 and TRBJ2-7; the tabulated D call, TRBD1, remains unverified against the DNA. TRBV21-1 is listed as a pseudogene. This CDR3 has 14 residues. This CDR3 is CASSKIQGLYEQYF. The CDR3 bases are TGTGCCAGCAGCAAAATACAGGGGTTATACGAGCAGTACTTC.

The table lists this clone with a few counts. This specimen includes other DNA sequences encoding the same CDR3. J is TRBJ2-1 and V is TRBV7-3; 14 bases map to TRBD2. The V segment lost 1 base and the J segment 8 bases; nucleotides outside the gene matches: 1. The CDR3 covers 15 residues. The germline V gene has CDR1 SGHTA and CDR2 FQGTGA. The CDR3 is CASSLRLAGGDEQFF. The CDR3 region has the DNA TGTGCCAGCAGCTTAAGACTAGCGGGGGGGGATGAGCAGTTCTTC.

The chain couples TRBV19 to TRBJ2-5; 8 nucleotides agree with TRBD1. CDR1 and CDR2 (germline): LNHDA, SQIVND (reference sequence). CDR3 length: 16 residues. After removal of 4 bases from V and 5 bases from J, the junction contained 12 bases not matched to a gene. As DNA, the CDR3 is TGTGCCAGTAGTACGTACCGGACAGGGACGGGCGAGACCCAGTACTTC. Translated, it gives CASSTYRTGTGETQYF.

V usage is TRBV6-1 and J usage is TRBJ1-1; no definite D call. CDR3 length equals 12 residues. Germline CDR1 and CDR2: MNHNS and SASEGT. The germline V and J ends were trimmed by 8 bases and 5 bases, with 12 bases remaining between them. The CDR3 DNA follows: TGTGCCAGCTTAGCTGTTTGGACTGAAGCTTTCTTT. Protein product: CASLAVWTEAFF.

The chain has TRBV11-2 and TRBJ2-1; 9 bases are a match to TRBD2. The J segment lost 7 bases and the V segment lost 4 bases, leaving 8 bases of the junction unmatched. The CDR3 has 15 residues. Germline assignment: CDR1 SGHAT and CDR2 FQNNGV. CDR3 coding DNA: TGTGCCAGCAGCTCCGGGGGACTAGCAGGGAATGAGCAGTTCTTC. Translation: CASSSGGLAGNEQFF.

V is TRBV11-2 and J is TRBJ2-7; D ambiguous. The ends were cut back, 5 bases at V and 4 bases at J, with 12 bases in the middle. The CDR3 is made up of 13 amino acids. The germline gives CDR1 SGHAT, CDR2 FQNNGV. The CDR3 DNA reads as TGTGCCAGCAGCCCACCCGGTTTTTACGAGCAGTACTTC. This codes for CASSPPGFYEQYF.

V gene TRBV20-1 combines with J gene TRBJ1-2; a possible D gene is TRBD1 (5 bases). CDR1 and CDR2 (germline): DFQATT, SNEGSKA (reference sequence). Deletions cut 1 base from V and 5 bases from J, with 5 bases between. The CDR3 totals 11 residues. The CDR3 loop is CSARAGYGYTF. CDR3 DNA: TGCAGTGCTAGAGCAGGGTATGGCTACACCTTC.

CDR3 sequence: CASRDRGLAYEQYF. CDR3 sequence (DNA): TGTGCCAGCAGGGACAGGGGGCTGGCCTACGAGCAGTACTTC. This sequence joins TRBV28 and TRBJ2-7, with 11 nucleotides matching TRBD1. CDR1 and CDR2 from the germline V gene are MDHEN and SYDVKM. The CDR3 covers 14 residues. The V segment lost 6 bases and the J segment 2 bases; nucleotides outside the gene matches: 3.

This chain connects TRBV15 to TRBJ2-3; 11 nucleotides agree with TRBD2. Trimming cost V 5 bases and J 6 bases; bases outside gene matches: 7. CDR3 size: 15 residues. Germline V gene lookup returns CDR1 LNHNV and CDR2 YYDKDF (reference sequence). The CDR3 loop is CATSLALAGGDTQYF. The CDR3 coding sequence is TGTGCCACCAGCCTAGCTCTAGCGGGAGGCGATACGCAGTATTTT.

This chain links TRBV4-3 with TRBJ2-5; perhaps TRBD2 as D (5 bases). V lost 0 bases to trimming and J lost 9 bases, with 14 bases between them. The germline V gene has CDR1 LGHNA and CDR2 YSLEER. This CDR3 has 14 residues. CDR3 sequence reads: CASSQEGSYGAQYF. CDR3 bases: TGCGCCAGCAGCCAAGAGGGAAGCTACGGGGCCCAGTACTTC.

This chain uses TRBV4-2 with TRBJ1-1; D might be TRBD1 (5 bases). Trimming took 4 bases from V and 7 from J, leaving 16 bases between them. This CDR3 contains 14 residues. Germline V CDR1 and CDR2: LGHNA, YNFKEQ. This CDR3 reads CASSLRMGQGEAFF. The CDR3 DNA sequence: TGTGCCAGCAGCCTTCGGATGGGGCAGGGTGAAGCTTTCTTT.

This clone was detected only once. The chain uses TRBV10-3 and TRBJ1-3; TRBD1 aligns across 7 bases. Germline CDR1 and CDR2: ENHRY and SYGVKD. CDR3 length equals 13 residues. J gave up 3 bases and V 8 bases, and 4 bases lay outside the gene matches. Here the CDR3 reads CAIEGGNGNTIYF. The CDR3 DNA follows: TGTGCCATCGAAGGGGGCAATGGAAACACCATATATTTT.

The chain recombines TRBV7-8 with TRBJ2-1; possibly TRBD2 for D (6 bases). Germline CDR1 is SGHVS and CDR2 is FQNEAQ. Trimming left V 5 bases short and J 2 bases short, with 13 bases between. The CDR3 loop spans 15 amino acids. The CDR3 loop is CASSPRRDPYNEQFF. CDR3 bases: TGTGCCAGCAGCCCGCGGAGGGACCCCTACAATGAGCAGTTCTTC.

The rearrangement uses TRBV25-1 and TRBJ2-7; 9 bases map to TRBD2. The CDR3 spans 15 residues. Unmatched junction bases numbered 13, after V lost 8 bases and J lost 5 bases. Germline CDR1 is MGHDK and CDR2 is SYGVNS. The CDR3 region is CASGPTSGQKHEQYF. DNA of the CDR3: TGTGCCAGCGGCCCGACTAGCGGTCAGAAACACGAGCAGTACTTC.

The rearrangement joins TRBV6-6 to TRBJ1-4; TRBD1 matches at 9 bases. V trimming: 5 bases; J trimming: 8 bases; junction bases outside the gene matches: 6. The CDR3 contains 14 residues. The germline V gene encodes CDR1 MNHNY and CDR2 SVGAGI (reference sequence). CDR3 bases: TGTGCCAGCAGTCGGACAGGGGAGAGGGAAAAACTGTTTTTT. It codes for CASSRTGEREKLFF.

The V and J genes are TRBV7-9 and TRBJ2-5; weak D call: TRBD1 (6 bases). Trimming took 0 bases from V and 3 from J, leaving 11 bases between them. This CDR3 spans 15 amino acids. The V gene's germline CDR1 is SEHNR and CDR2 FQNEAQ (reference sequence). The CDR3 loop reads CASSLALTGKETQYF. The CDR3 DNA follows: TGTGCCAGCAGCTTAGCGTTAACAGGGAAAGAGACCCAGTACTTC. Using reference TRBV7-9 and TRBJ2-5 for the parts outside the CDR3, the full variable domain is DTGVSQNPRHKITKRGQNVTFRCDPISEHNRLYWYRQTLGQGPEFLTYFQNEAQLEKSRLLSDRFSAERPKGSFSTLEIQRTEQGDSAMYLCASSLALTGKETQYFGPGTRLLVL.

The chain joins TRBV6-5 to TRBJ2-5, with 7 bases that match TRBD1. V lost 2 bases, J lost 2 bases, and 2 bases stayed unmatched. The CDR3 loop spans 14 amino acids. Germline-derived CDR1 and CDR2 are MNHEY and SVGAGI. In nucleotides, the CDR3 is TGTGCCAGCAGTTACGGGACAGCACAAGAGACCCAGTACTTC. This translates into CASSYGTAQETQYF.

This clone occurred once. The chain couples TRBV7-9 to TRBJ1-6, with a weak D call TRBD1 (5 bases). The V end was cut by 0 bases, the J end by 10 bases, with 10 bases between. Germline-derived CDR1 and CDR2 are SEHNR and FQNEAQ (reference sequence). The CDR3 is 14 amino acids. The CDR3 reads CASSLASGLSPLHF. In nucleotides, the CDR3 is TGTGCCAGCAGCTTAGCTTCAGGGTTGTCACCCCTCCACTTT.

V and J are TRBV6-5 and TRBJ2-1, with 7 bases aligning to TRBD2. The trim removed 3 bases at V and 4 bases at J, leaving 9 bases unmatched. Per germline, CDR1 MNHEY and CDR2 SVGAGI. This CDR3 has 16 amino acids. The CDR3 nucleotides read TGTGCCAGCAGTTATGGGGGGGAGGCTGGGTACAATGAGCAGTTCTTC. Amino acids: CASSYGGEAGYNEQFF.